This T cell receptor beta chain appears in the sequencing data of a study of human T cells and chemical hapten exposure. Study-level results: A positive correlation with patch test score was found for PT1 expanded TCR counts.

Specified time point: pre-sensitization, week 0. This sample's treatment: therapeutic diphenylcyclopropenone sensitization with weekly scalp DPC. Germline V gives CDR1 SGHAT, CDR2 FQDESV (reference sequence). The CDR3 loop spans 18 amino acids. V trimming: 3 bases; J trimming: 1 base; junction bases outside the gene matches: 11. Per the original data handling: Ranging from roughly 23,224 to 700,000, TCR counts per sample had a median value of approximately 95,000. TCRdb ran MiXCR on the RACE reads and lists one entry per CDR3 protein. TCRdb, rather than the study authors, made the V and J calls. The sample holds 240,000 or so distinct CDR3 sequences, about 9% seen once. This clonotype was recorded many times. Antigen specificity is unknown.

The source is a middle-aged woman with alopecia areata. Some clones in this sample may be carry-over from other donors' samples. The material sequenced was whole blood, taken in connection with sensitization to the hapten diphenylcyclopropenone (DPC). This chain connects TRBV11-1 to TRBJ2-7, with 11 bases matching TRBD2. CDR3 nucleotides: TGTGCCAGCAGCTTGAATAGGCCCGGGACTAGCGGATCCTACGAGCAGTACTTC. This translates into CASSLNRPGTSGSYEQYF.